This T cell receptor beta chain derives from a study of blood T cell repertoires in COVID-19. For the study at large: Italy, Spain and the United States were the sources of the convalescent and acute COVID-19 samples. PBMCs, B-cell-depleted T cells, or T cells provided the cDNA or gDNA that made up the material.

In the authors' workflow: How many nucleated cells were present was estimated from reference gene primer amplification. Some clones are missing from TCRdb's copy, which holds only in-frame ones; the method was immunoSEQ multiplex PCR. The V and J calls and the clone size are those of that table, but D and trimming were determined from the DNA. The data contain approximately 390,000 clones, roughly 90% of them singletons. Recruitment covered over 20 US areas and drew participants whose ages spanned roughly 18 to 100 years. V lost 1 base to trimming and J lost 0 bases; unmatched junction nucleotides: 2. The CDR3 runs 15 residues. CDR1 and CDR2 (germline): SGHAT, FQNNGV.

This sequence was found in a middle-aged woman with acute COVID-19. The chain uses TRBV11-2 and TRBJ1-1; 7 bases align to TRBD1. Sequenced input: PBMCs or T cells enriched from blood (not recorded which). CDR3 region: CASSLVGQMNTEAFF. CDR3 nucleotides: TGTGCCAGCAGCTTAGTGGGACAGATGAACACTGAAGCTTTCTTT.